This T cell receptor (beta chain) is drawn from a study of T cell clonality in common variable immunodeficiency. Some clones are missing from TCRdb's copy, which holds only in-frame ones; the method was immunoSEQ multiplex PCR. The profile covers tens of thousands of clones, none occurring a single time. V trimming: 5 bases; J trimming: 2 bases; junction bases outside the gene matches: 3. This CDR3 has 12 residues. Germline assignment: CDR1 DFQATT and CDR2 SNEGSKA (reference sequence). A note on this clone: The sequenced fragment ends 3 residues before the CDR3 boundary, so the rest is inferred from the germline J gene.

Material: peripheral blood mononuclear cells. The source is a person aged 18 to 75 in good health. The J gene is TRBJ2-7, the V gene TRBV20-1, with 7 bases identical to TRBD1. CDR3 region: CSAGGQPYEQYF. The sequenced part of the CDR3 DNA is TGCAGTGCTGGGGGACAGCCCTACGAG.